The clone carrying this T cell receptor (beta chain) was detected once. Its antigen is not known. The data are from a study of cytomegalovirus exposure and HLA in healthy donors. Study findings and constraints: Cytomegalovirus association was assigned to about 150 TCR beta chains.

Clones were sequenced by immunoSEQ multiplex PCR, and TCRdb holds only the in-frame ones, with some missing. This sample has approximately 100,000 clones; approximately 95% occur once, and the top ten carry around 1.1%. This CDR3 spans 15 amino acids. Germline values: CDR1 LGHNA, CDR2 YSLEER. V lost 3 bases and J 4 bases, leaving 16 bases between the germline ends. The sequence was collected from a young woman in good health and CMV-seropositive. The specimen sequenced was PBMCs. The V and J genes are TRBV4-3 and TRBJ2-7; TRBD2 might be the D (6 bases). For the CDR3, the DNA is TGCGCCAGCAGCCAGTCTGGGACTCCCAAATACGAGCAGTACTTC. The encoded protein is CASSQSGTPKYEQYF.